This T cell receptor beta chain is drawn from a study of blood T cell repertoires in COVID-19. TCRdb's table, derived via immunoSEQ multiplex PCR, lists solely in-frame clones and lacks some. Of 65,000 to 90,000 clones listed, around 90% are singletons. The CDR3 loop spans 11 amino acids. The V segment lost 5 bases and the J segment 13 bases; nucleotides outside the gene matches: 7. The V gene's germline CDR1 is SGHVS and CDR2 FNYEAQ. The chain couples TRBV7-6 to TRBJ2-5; 7 nucleotides line up with TRBD2. The receptor was derived from a man aged 25 to 40 with acute or convalescent COVID-19. Sequencing input: peripheral blood. The CDR3 DNA reads TGTGCCAGCAGCGCGGGGGAGCCGGGGTACTTC. Translated: CASSAGEPGYF.